This T cell receptor beta chain was sequenced in a study of OX40 agonist ivuxolimab in advanced cancers. Study in general: Among those treated, three patients had partial responses, one with hepatocellular carcinoma and two with cutaneous melanoma.

Here immunoSEQ multiplex PCR was the method, and the copy in TCRdb shows in-frame clones only, minus some. The table has roughly 61,000 clones, 70% to 90% seen once; the top ten hold about 0.74%. This CDR3 contains 14 residues. Germline V gene data show CDR1 as SGHRS and CDR2 as YFSETQ. The V gene lost 4 bases and the J gene lost 4 bases, with 12 bases spanning the gap. This sample comprised CD4+ or CD8+ T cells sorted from blood, obtained in a trial of the OX40 agonist ivuxolimab. The chain recombines TRBV5-1 with TRBJ2-1; possibly TRBD1 for D (6 bases). The sequence came from an adult with an advanced solid tumor such as melanoma, head and neck, liver or kidney cancer. The CDR3 here is CASSTDRLYNEQFF. The CDR3 DNA sequence: TGCGCCAGCAGCACGGACAGACTTTACAATGAGCAGTTCTTC.